This T cell receptor beta chain is from a study of beta chain features in type 1 diabetes. Findings of the study overall: The study found moderately but significantly shorter TCRB CDR3s in all four CD4+ subsets of Type 1 diabetes patients. An over-representation of cells with high TCR expression could result from cDNA sequencing.

This clone was detected a few times. Its antigen is not known. Germline loops: CDR1 DFQATT, CDR2 SNEGSKA (reference sequence). V was shortened by 4 bases and J by 7 bases, with 4 bases between the two germline ends. The CDR3 covers 9 residues. Sequencing targeted expressed TCRB transcripts, as all isolated RNA had been reverse transcribed. The table came from immunoSEQ multiplex PCR; TCRdb's copy has only in-frame clones and leaves some out. The sample shows about 240,000 clones, approximately 15% of them seen only once. Sorting of CD4+ naive, central memory, regulatory and stem cell-like memory cells was performed via CD45RO/CCR7/CD25/CD127/CD95/CD27.

The clonotype comes from a young man with type 1 diabetes. Sequences were obtained from naive CD4+ T cells from blood. This sequence joins TRBV20-1 and TRBJ1-2; the D is unclear. The chain's CDR3 is CSATRGYTF. CDR3 DNA: TGCAGTGCTACCCGTGGCTACACCTTC.